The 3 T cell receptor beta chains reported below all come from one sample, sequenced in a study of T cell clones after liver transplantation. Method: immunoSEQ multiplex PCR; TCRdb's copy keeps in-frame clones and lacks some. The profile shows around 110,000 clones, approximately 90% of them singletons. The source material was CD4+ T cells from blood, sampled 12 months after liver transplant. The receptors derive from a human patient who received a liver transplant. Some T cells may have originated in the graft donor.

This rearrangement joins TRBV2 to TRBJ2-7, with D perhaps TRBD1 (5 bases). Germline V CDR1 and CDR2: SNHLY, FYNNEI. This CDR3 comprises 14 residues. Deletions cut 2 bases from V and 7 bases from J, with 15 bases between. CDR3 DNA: TGTGCCAGCAGTGAACAGGGAAGTTCTTGGGAGCAGTACTTC. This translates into CASSEQGSSWEQYF.

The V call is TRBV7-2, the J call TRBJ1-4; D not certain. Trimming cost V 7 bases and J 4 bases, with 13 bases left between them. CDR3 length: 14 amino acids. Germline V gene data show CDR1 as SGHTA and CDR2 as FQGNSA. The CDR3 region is CASNESSINEKLFF. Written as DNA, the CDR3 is TGTGCCAGCAACGAGAGTTCTATTAATGAAAAACTGTTTTTT. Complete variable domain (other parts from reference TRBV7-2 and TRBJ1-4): GAGVSQSPSNKVTEKGKDVELRCDPISGHTALYWYRQSLGQGLEFLIYFQGNSAPDKSGLPSDRFSAERTGGSVSTLTIQRTQQEDSAVYLCASNESSINEKLFFGSGTQLSVL.

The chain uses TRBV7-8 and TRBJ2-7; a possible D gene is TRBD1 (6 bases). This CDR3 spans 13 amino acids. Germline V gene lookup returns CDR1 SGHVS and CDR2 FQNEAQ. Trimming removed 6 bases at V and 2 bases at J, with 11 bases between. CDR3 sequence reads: CASRLGAPYEQYF. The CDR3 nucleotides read TGTGCCAGCAGACTGGGGGCCCCCTACGAGCAGTACTTC. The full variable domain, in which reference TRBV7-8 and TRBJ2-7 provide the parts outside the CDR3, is GAGVSQSPRYKVAKRGQDVALRCDPISGHVSLFWYQQALGQGPEFLTYFQNEAQLDKSGLPSDRFFAERPEGSVSTLKIQRTQQEDSAVYLCASRLGAPYEQYFGPGTRLTVT.